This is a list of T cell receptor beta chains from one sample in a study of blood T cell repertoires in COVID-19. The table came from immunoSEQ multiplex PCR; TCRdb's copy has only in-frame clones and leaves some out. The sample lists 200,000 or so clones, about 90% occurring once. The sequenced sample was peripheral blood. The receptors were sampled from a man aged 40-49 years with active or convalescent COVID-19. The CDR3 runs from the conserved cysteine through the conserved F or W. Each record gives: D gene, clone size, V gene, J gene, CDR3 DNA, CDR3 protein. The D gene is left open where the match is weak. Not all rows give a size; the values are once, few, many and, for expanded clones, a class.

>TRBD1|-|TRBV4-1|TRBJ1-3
TGCGCCAGCAGCCCCATAGGGGGCAGGAGAAACACCATATATTTT
CASSPIGGRRNTIYF
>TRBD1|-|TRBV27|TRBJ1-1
TGTGCCAGCAGTATCGACAGGGGGCTTGAAGCTTTCTTT
CASSIDRGLEAFF
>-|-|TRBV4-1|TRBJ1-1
TGCGCCAGCAGCTGGCGGGGATCGAACACTGAAGCTTTCTTT
CASSWRGSNTEAFF
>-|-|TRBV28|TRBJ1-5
TGTGCCAGCAGTCCGGTCACTCAGCCCCAGCATTTT
CASSPVTQPQHF
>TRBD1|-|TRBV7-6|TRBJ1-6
TGTGCCAGCAGCCTGTTGGGACAGGGGGCTTCACCCCTCCACTTT
CASSLLGQGASPLHF
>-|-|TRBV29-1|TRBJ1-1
TGCAGCGTTTCTCCGGGCTGGGGCATGAACACTGAAGCTTTCTTT
CSVSPGWGMNTEAFF
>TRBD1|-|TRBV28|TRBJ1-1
TGTGCCAGCAGTTTCAACAGGGGAGGAACTTTCTTT
CASSFNRGGTFF
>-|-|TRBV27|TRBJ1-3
TGTGCCAGCAGTTCGGGGGCTGGAAACACCATATATTTT
CASSSGAGNTIYF
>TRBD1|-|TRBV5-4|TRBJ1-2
TGTGCCAGCAGCTTGGAAGGACAGGTGACACTTAACTATGGCTACACCTTC
CASSLEGQVTLNYGYTF
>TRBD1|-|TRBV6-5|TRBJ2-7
TGTGCCAGCAGCGAGACAGGGTACGAGCAGTACTTC
CASSETGYEQYF
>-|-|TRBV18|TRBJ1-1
TGTGCCAGCTCACCACCCCTTGGGCAGGGTGGAACTGAAGCTTTCTTT
CASSPPLGQGGTEAFF
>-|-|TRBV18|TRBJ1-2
TGTGCCAGCTCACCGGGGTCTTTGGACAGTGGTGGCTACACCTTC
CASSPGSLDSGGYTF
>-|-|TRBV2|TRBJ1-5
TGTGCCAGCAGTGAATGGGGGCACAATCAGCCCCAGCATTTT
CASSEWGHNQPQHF
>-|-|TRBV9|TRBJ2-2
TGTGCCAGCGCGAGCTCGAACACCGGGGAGCTGTTTTTT
CASASSNTGELFF
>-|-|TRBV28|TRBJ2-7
TGTGCCAGCAGTTTGCGGGGTGGGGAGCAGTACTTC
CASSLRGGEQYF
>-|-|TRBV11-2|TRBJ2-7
TGTGCCAGCAGCCCACGTGACAGTTCATGGGATGGTAGGCAGTACTTC
CASSPRDSSWDGRQYF
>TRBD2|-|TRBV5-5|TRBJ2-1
TGTGCCAGCAGCTTGGGGCTAGCGGGGGACGGCTCCTACAATGAGCAGTTCTTC
CASSLGLAGDGSYNEQFF
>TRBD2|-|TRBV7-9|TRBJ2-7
TGTGCCAGCAGCTTAGGACTAGCGGGGGAGCAGTACTTC
CASSLGLAGEQYF
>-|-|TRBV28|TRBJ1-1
TGTGCCAGCAGCCCAGGATGGCGCACTGAAGCTTTCTTT
CASSPGWRTEAFF
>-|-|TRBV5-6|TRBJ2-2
TGTGCCAGCAGCTTTGGACTTTACACCGGGGAGCTGTTTTTT
CASSFGLYTGELFF
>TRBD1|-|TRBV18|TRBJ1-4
TGTGCCAGCTCACCATCGACAGGGGTAGGATTGGAAAAACTGTTTTTT
CASSPSTGVGLEKLFF
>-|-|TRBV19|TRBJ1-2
TGTGCCAGTAGAGAGGGAGGGGCGCCGAATGGCTACACCTTC
CASREGGAPNGYTF
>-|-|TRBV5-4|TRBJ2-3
TGTGCCAGCAGTCCCTACTGGAGTAGCACAGATACGCAGTATTTT
CASSPYWSSTDTQYF
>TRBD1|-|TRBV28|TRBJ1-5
TGTGCCAGCAGTAGAGGACAGGGCAATCAGCCCCAGCATTTT
CASSRGQGNQPQHF
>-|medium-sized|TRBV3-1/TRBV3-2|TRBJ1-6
TGTGCCAGCAGCCAAGGAACGTTTAGCTCCTATAATTCACCCCTCCACTTT
CASSQGTFSSYNSPLHF
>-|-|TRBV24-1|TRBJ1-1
TGTGCCACCAGTGATTCCTCCGGCGGGGGCTACACTGAAGCTTTCTTT
CATSDSSGGGYTEAFF
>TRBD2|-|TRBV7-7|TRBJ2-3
TGTGCCAGCAGCCAACGACTAGCGGGGGGATCCACAGATACGCAGTATTTT
CASSQRLAGGSTDTQYF
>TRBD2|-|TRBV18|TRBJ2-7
TGTGCCAGCTCACCACGGACTAGCGGGACTTACGAGCAGTACTTC
CASSPRTSGTYEQYF
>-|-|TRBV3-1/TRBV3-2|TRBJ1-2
TGTGCCAGCAGCCTGCGGGCTAATAACTATGGCTACACCTTC
CASSLRANNYGYTF
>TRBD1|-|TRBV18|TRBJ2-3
TGTGCCAGCTCCCCCCAAGGGGGCGGAGTAGTTAACCAGTATTTT
CASSPQGGGVVNQYF
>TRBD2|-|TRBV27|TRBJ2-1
TGTGCCAGCAGTTTACCCGGAGCGGGACTAGCTCTCTCTGAGCAGTTCTTC
CASSLPGAGLALSEQFF
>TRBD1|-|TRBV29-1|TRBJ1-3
TGCAGCGTTGACGGACAGGGGGCTTCAGGAAACACCATATATTTT
CSVDGQGASGNTIYF
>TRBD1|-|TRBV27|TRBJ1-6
TGTGCCAGCAGCCCGACACCCTCGTGGGACAGGGATAATTCACCCCTCCACTTT
CASSPTPSWDRDNSPLHF
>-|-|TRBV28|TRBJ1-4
TGTGCCAGCAGCCACAGGGTGGAACGGCTGGGGGAAAAACTGTTTTTT
CASSHRVERLGEKLFF
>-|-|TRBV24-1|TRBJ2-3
TGTGCCACCAGTGATCCAGGACTGCCGGGCAAGGATACGCAGTATTTT
CATSDPGLPGKDTQYF
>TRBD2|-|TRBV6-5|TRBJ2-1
TGTGCCAGCAGTTACTCCGGGACTAGCGGGGATGAGCAGTTCTTC
CASSYSGTSGDEQFF
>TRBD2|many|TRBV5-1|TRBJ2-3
TGCGCCAGCAGCCTAGGACTAGCGGGCGGGGCAGATACGCAGTATTTT
CASSLGLAGGADTQYF
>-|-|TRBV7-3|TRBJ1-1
TGTGCCAGCAGCTTAACGGGAGGTATGAACACTGAAGCTTTCTTT
CASSLTGGMNTEAFF
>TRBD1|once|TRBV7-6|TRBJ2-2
TGTGCCGAGACAGGGGTTTCCGACACCGGGGAGCTGTTTTTT
CAETGVSDTGELFF
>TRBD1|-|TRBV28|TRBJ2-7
TGTGCCAGCAGTCGAACGGGACAGGGGGTCGACGAGCAGTACTTC
CASSRTGQGVDEQYF
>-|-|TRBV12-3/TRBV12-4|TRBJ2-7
TGTGCCAGCAGTTCCTACAGGGAAGGAGAGCAGTACTTC
CASSSYREGEQYF
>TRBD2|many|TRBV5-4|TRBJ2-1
TGTGCCAGCAGACCTGAAAGCGGGATCCTTCCCAATGAGCAGTTCTTC
CASRPESGILPNEQFF
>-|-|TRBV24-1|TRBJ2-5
TGTGCCACCAGTGATTTAAGAACACCCGACAGTCAAGAGACCCAGTACTTC
CATSDLRTPDSQETQYF
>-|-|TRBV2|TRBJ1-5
TGTGCCAGCAGTGAGCGGGGAGTGTACAATCAGCCCCAGCATTTT
CASSERGVYNQPQHF
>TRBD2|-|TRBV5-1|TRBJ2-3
TGCGCCAGCAGCTTATTCCTAGCGGACCCTCGAGATACGCAGTATTTT
CASSLFLADPRDTQYF
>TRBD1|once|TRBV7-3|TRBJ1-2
TGTGCCAGCAGCTCACACCCCGGGACAGGGAAGAGAGGGAACTATGGCTACACCTTC
CASSSHPGTGKRGNYGYTF
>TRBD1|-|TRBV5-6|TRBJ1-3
TGTGCCAGCAGCGTGCATACCGGGACAGCAGGAAACACCATATATTTT
CASSVHTGTAGNTIYF
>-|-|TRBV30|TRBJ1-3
TGTGCCTGGAGTGTACCAGGGGCCGGTGGAAACACCATATATTTT
CAWSVPGAGGNTIYF
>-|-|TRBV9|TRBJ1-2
TGTGCCAGCAGCGTAGAGTCCGGGGGCTATGGCTACACCTTC
CASSVESGGYGYTF
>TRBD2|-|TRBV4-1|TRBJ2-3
TGCGCCAGCAGCCGGTCGGGACTAGCGGGAGAAGTCACAGATACGCAGTATTTT
CASSRSGLAGEVTDTQYF
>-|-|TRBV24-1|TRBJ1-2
TGTGCCACCTCGGGAGGGGGCTATGGCTACACCTTC
CATSGGGYGYTF
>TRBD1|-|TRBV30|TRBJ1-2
TGTGCCTGGAGTCGCCTATACCCCGGGGACAGAACTAACTATGGCTACACCTTC
CAWSRLYPGDRTNYGYTF
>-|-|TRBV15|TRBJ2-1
TGTGCCACCAGCAGAGATTTCGGTGGGCTCAGCGAGCAGTTCTTC
CATSRDFGGLSEQFF
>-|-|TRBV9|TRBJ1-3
TGTGCCAGCAGCCCTTCACGCACGAGCTCTGGAAACACCATATATTTT
CASSPSRTSSGNTIYF
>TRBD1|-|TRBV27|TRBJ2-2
TGTGCCAGCAGTTCCTCGGGACAGGGGGCTACGAACACCGGGGAGCTGTTTTTT
CASSSSGQGATNTGELFF
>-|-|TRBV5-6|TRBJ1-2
TGTGCCAGCAGCTTGGGGGGCTTCGACTATGGCTACACCTTC
CASSLGGFDYGYTF
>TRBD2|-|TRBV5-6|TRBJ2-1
TGTGCCAGCAGCTTTACTAGCGGGATGGGGGACAATGAGCAGTTCTTC
CASSFTSGMGDNEQFF